This T cell receptor (beta chain) was captured in a study of T cell responses to AZD1222 COVID-19 vaccine. General study findings and limits: Clonal diversity was possibly underestimated, and white British individuals and females predominated among donors. None of the repertoires were sampled until the peak T cell response had passed. Dominant at 160-218 and 743-854, vaccine-associated CD4 TCRs also spanned spike.

The table lists this clone with a count of one. Antigen specificity is unknown. With 2 bases clipped from V and 4 bases from J, the junction kept 7 bases outside the gene matches. The CDR3 consists of 16 residues. Germline V gene lookup returns CDR1 SGDLS and CDR2 YYNGEE. Sequenced by immunoSEQ multiplex PCR; TCRdb stores in-frame clones only, minus some. This table has 140,000 to 150,000 clones, about 94% appearing once. The specimen was peripheral blood, collected on day 0 of AZD1222 vaccination. V is TRBV9 and J is TRBJ2-7; 12 positions match TRBD2. The TCR originated in an adult in good health. In DNA, the CDR3 is TGTGCCAGCAGCGTCGGACTAGCGGGAAACGAGTACGAGCAGTACTTC. As protein: CASSVGLAGNEYEQYF.